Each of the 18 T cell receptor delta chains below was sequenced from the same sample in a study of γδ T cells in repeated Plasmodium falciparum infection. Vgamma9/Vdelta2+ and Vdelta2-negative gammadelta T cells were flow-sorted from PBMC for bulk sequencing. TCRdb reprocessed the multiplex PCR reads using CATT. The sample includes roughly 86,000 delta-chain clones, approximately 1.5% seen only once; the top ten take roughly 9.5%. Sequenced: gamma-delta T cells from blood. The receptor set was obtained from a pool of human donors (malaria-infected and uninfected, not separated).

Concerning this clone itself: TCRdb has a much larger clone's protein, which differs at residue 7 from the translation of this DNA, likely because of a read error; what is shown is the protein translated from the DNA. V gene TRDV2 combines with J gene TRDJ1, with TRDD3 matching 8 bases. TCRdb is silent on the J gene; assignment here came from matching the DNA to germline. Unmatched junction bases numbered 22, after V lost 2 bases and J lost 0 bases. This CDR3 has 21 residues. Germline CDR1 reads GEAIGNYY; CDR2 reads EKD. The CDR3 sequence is CACDKVRGATGGLRYTDKLIF. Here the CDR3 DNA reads TGTGCCTGTGACAAGGTTAGGGGTGCTACTGGGGGTCTAAGGTACACCGATAAACTCATCTTT.

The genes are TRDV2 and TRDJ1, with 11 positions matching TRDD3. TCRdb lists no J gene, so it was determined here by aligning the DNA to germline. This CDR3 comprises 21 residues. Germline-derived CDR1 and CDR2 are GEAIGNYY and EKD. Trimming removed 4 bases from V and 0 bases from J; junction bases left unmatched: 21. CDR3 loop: CACDPVVLGDTRQKYTDKLIF. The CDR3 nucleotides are TGTGCCTGTGATCCCGTCGTCCTGGGGGATACAAGGCAGAAGTACACCGATAAACTCATCTTT.

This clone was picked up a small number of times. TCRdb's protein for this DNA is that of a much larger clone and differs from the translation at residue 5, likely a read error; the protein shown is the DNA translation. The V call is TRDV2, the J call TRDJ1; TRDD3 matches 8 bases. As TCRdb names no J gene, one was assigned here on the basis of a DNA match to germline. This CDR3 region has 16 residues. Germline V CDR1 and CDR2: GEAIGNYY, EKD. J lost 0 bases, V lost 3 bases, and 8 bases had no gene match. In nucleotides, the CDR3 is TGTGCCTGTGACGCCGGCCTGGGGGACCACACCGATAAACTCATCTTT. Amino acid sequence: CACDAGLGDHTDKLIF.

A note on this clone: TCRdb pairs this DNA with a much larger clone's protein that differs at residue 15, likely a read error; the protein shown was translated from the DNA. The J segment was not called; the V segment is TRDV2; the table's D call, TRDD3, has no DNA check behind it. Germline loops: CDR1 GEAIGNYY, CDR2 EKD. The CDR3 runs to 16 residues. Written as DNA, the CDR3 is TGTGCCTGTGACACCGGCCTGGGGGACCACACCGATAAACTCACCTTT. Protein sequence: CACDTGLGDHTDKLTF.

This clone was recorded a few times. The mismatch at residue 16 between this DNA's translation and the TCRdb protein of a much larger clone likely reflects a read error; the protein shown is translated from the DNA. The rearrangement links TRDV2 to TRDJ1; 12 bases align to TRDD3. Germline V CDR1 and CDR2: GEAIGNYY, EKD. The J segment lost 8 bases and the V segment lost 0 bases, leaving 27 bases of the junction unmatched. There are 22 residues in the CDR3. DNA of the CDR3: TGTGCCTGTGACACCGTAATAACTGGGGGATACAGGGCAAAAAGGTGTACGGCAAAACTCATCTTT. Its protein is CACDTVITGGYRAKRCTAKLIF.

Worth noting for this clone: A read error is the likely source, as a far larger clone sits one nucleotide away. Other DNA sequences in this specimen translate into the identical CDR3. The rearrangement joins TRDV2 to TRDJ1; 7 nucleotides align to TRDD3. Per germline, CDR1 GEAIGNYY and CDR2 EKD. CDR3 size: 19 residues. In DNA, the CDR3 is TGTGCCTGTGACACCGTGTCTAGGGACTGGGGAAGGAACACCGATAAACTCATCTTC. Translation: CACDTVSRDWGRNTDKLIF.

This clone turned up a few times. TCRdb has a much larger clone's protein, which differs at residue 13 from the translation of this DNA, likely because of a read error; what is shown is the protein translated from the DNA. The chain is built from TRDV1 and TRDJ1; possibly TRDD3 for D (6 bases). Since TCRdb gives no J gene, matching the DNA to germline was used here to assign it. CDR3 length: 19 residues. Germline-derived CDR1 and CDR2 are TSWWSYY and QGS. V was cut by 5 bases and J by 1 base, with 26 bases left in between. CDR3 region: CALGLGLPILGHCTDKLIF. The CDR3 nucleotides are TGTGCTCTTGGGTTGGGCCTCCCAATACTGGGACACTGCACCGATAAACTCATCTTT.

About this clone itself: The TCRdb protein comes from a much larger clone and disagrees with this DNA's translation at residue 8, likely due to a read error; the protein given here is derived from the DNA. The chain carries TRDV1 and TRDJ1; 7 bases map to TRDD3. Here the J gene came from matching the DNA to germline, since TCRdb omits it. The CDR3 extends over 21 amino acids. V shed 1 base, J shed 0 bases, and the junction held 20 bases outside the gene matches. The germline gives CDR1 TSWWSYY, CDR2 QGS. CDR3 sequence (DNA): TGTGCTCTTGGGGAACGTCCGTGGTACTGGGGAATGGTTCGGTACACCGATAAACTCATCTTT. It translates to CALGERPWYWGMVRYTDKLIF.

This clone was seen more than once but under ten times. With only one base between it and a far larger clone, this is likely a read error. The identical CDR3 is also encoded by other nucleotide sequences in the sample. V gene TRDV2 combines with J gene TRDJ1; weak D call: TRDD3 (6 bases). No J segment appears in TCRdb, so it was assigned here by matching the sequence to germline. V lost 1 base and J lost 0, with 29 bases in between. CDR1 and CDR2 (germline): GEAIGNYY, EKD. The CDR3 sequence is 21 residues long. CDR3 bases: TGTGCCTGTGACACTCTTACTGGAGATACGGGGGCATCGGTCTACACCGATAAACTCATCTTT. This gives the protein CACDTLTGDTGASVYTDKLIF.

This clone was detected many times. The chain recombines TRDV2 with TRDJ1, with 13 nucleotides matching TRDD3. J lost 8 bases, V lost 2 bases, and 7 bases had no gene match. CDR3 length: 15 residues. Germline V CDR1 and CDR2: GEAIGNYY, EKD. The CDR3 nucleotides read TGTGCCTGTGACAGACTGGGGGATACGGCCCCCAAACTCATCTTT. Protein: CACDRLGDTAPKLIF.

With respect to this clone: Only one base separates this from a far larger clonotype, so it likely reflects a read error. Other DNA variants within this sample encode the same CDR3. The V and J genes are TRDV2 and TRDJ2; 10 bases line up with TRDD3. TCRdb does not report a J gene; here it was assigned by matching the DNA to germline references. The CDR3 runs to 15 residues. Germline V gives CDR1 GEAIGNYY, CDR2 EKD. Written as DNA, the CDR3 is TGCGCCTGTGACACCGTACTGGGGGATACAGCACAACTCTTCTTT. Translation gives CACDTVLGDTAQLFF.

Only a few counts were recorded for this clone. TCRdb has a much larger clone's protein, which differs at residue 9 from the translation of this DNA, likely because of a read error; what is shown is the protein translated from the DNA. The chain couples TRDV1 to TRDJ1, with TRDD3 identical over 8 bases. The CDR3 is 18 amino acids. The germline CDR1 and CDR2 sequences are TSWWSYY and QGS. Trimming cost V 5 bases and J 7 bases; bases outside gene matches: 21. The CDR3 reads CALGSAKGTCGIRSKLIF. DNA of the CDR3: TGTGCTCTTGGGAGCGCCAAGGGGACCTGTGGGATACGAAGTAAACTCATCTTT.

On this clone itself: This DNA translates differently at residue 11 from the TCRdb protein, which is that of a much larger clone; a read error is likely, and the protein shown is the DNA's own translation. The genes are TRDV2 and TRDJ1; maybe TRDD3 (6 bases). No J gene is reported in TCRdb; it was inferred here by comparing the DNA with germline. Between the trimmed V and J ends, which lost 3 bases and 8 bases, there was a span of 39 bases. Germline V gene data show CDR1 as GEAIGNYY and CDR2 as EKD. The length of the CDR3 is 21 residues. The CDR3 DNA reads TGTGCCTGTGACGCAGTCCTCGACGTACTGGGTTCGTCAAAGCAGGGGACCAAACTCATCTTT. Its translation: CACDAVLDVLGSSKQGTKLIF.

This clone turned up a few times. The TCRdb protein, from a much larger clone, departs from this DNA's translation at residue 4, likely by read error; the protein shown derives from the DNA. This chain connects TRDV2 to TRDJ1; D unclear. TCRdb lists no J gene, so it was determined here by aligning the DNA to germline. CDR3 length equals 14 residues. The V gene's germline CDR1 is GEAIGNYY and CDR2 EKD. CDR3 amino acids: CACGTGRHTDKLIF. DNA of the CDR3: TGTGCCTGTGGCACCGGACGGCACACCGATAAACTCATCTTT.

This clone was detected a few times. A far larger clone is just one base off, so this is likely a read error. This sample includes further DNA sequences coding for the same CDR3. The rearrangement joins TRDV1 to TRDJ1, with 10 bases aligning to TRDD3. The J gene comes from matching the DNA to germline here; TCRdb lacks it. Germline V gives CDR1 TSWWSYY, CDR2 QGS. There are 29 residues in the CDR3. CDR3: CALGKKKKTALSGRIVGDTPWVGTDKLIF. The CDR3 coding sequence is TGTGCCCTTGGGAAAAAAAAGAAGACCGCCCTTTCTGGTCGTATCGTGGGGGATACCCCGTGGGTTGGCACCGATAAACTCATCTTT.

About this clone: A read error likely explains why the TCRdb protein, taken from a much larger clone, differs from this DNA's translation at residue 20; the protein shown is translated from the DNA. CDR3 amino acids: CALGELKTVLVTSYVWWGIAYTDKLIF. The CDR3 DNA is TGTGCTCTTGGGGAACTAAAGACGGTATTGGTAACTTCCTACGTCTGGTGGGGGATTGCCTACACCGATAAACTCATCTTT. The rearrangement joins TRDV1 to TRDJ1; either TRDD2 or TRDD3 may supply D (8 bases each). The ends were cut back, 0 bases at V and 0 bases at J, with 44 bases in the middle. There are 27 residues in the CDR3. CDR1 is TSWWSYY, CDR2 QGS, per germline.

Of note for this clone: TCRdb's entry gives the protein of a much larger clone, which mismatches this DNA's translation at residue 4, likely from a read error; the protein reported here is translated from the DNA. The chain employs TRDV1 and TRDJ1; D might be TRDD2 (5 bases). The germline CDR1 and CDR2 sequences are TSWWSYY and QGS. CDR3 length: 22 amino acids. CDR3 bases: TGTGCTCTTAGGGACTACCACCGCCCTACGTACGATTGGACGGGCGCCACCAATAAACTCATCTTT. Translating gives CALRDYHRPTYDWTGATNKLIF.

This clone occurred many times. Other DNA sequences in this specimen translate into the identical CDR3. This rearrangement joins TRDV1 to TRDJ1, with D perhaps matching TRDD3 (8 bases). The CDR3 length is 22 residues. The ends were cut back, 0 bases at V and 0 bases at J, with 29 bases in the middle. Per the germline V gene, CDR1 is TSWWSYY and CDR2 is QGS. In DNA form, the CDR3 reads TGTGCTCTTGGGGAACTATTCCTACGGCCTACTGGGGGTCCCCCCTACACCGATAAACTCATCTTT. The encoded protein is CALGELFLRPTGGPPYTDKLIF.